The TCR beta chain described here comes from a study of Tregs in tolerant kidney transplant recipients. Points on this clone: The read ends 3 residues early relative to the CDR3; the germline J gene fills the gap.

Mixed chimerism was transient after nonmyeloablative marrow transplants from related graft donors. The germline gives CDR1 MNHNS, CDR2 SASEGT. The ends were cut back, 0 bases at V and 3 bases at J, with 12 bases in the middle. The CDR3 runs 15 residues. The repertoire was sequenced with immunoSEQ multiplex PCR; TCRdb's copy has only in-frame clones and lacks some. The sample holds under 35,000 clones. The V gene is TRBV6-1, the J gene TRBJ2-7, with D possibly being TRBD1 (5 bases). This receptor was taken from a human patient who received a combined kidney and bone marrow transplant. The T cells may come from the graft donor. The material was CD4+ T cells from blood (PBMCs), obtained 24 months after the transplant. The sequenced part of the CDR3 DNA is TGTGCCAGCAGTGAAGCGCCAGGGATTTTCTACGAG. This translates into CASSEAPGIFYE. The whole CDR3 sequence reads CASSEAPGIFYEQYF.